The clone carrying this T cell receptor beta chain was seen many times. These data belong to a study of early T cells in non-severe SARS-CoV-2 infection. Study context: Chains stayed unpaired after sequencing of bulk RNA from unsorted whole blood.

Researchers tagged individual cDNA molecules with unique molecular identifiers. TCRdb reprocessed the 5' RACE reads via MiXCR and lists one record per CDR3 protein. The sample records roughly 70,000 distinct CDR3 sequences, 13% being singletons. Sequenced sample: whole blood. The TCR originated in an adult who was a healthcare worker with PCR-confirmed SARS-CoV-2 infection or an uninfected control (not recorded which).

The CDR3 DNA sequence: TGTGCCAGCACCCGGAGTCAGCTCTATGGCTACACCTTC. It translates to CASTRSQLYGYTF. The J gene is TRBJ1-2, the V gene TRBV27, with D hard to call. The V and J ends lost 7 bases and 4 bases respectively, with 13 bases between them. CDR1 and CDR2 from the germline V gene are MNHEY and SMNVEV (reference sequence). CDR3 length: 13 amino acids.